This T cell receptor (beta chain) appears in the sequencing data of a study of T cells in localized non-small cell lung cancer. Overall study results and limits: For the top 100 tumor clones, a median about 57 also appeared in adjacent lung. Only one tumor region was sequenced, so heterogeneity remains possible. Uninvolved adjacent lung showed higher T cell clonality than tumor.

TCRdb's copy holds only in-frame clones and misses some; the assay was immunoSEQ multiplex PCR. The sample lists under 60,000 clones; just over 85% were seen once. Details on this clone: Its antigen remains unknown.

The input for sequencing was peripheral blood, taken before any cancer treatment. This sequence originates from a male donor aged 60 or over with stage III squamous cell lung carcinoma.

CDR3 in DNA: TGTGCCAGCATGAGGACAGGTCAAGAGACCCAGTACTTC. Residues: CASMRTGQETQYF. The V and J genes are TRBV7-6 and TRBJ2-5, with 7 nucleotides matching TRBD1. The ends lost 7 bases at V and 2 bases at J; junction bases unmatched: 4. CDR3 length: 13 amino acids. The germline gives CDR1 SGHVS, CDR2 FNYEAQ.